Each of the 24 T cell receptor beta chains below was sequenced from the same sample in a study of cytomegalovirus exposure and HLA in healthy donors. With 60 Vbeta and 13 Jbeta primers, the PCR was carried out. Repertoires were generated with immunoSEQ multiplex PCR, while TCRdb's copy carries only in-frame clones and drops some. The sample includes around 64,000 clones, less than 85% of them seen just once. The sample comprised PBMCs. The receptors originated from a man aged 25-40 years in good health and CMV-seropositive.

The V call is TRBV7-2, the J call TRBJ2-7; TRBD1 matches at 10 bases. The V gene end was trimmed by 0 bases and the J gene end by 4 bases; junction bases not matched to a gene: 6. The CDR3 runs 16 residues. Germline assignment: CDR1 SGHTA and CDR2 FQGNSA. CDR3 region: CASSLAQTGGSYEQYF. The DNA of the CDR3 is TGTGCCAGCAGCTTAGCCCAGACAGGGGGCTCGTACGAGCAGTACTTC. Full variable domain (remainder filled in from reference TRBV7-2 and TRBJ2-7): GAGVSQSPSNKVTEKGKDVELRCDPISGHTALYWYRQSLGQGLEFLIYFQGNSAPDKSGLPSDRFSAERTGGSVSTLTIQRTQQEDSAVYLCASSLAQTGGSYEQYFGPGTRLTVT.

The chain combines TRBV21-1 with TRBJ1-1; the table names TRBD1, a call not compared with the DNA. TRBV21-1 is an annotated pseudogene. The CDR3 contains 16 residues. This CDR3 is CASSSRHRRFPTEAFF. DNA of the CDR3: TGTGCCAGCAGCTCTCGACACCGTCGTTTCCCCACTGAAGCTTTCTTT.

This clone was seen more than once but under ten times. This chain uses TRBV5-4 with TRBJ2-2; 7 bases line up with TRBD2. Per the germline V gene, CDR1 is SGHNT and CDR2 is YYREEE (reference sequence). This CDR3 is 16 amino acids long. V shed 4 bases, J shed 0 bases, and the junction held 6 bases outside the gene matches. CDR3 in DNA: TGTGCCAGCAGCCTTAGCGGGTCTCCGAACACCGGGGAGCTGTTTTTT. This sequence encodes CASSLSGSPNTGELFF. Looking up the rest from reference TRBV5-4 and TRBJ2-2 gives the full variable domain: ETGVTQSPTHLIKTRGQQVTLRCSSQSGHNTVSWYQQALGQGPQFIFQYYREEENGRGNFPPRFSGLQFPNYSSELNVNALELDDSALYLCASSLSGSPNTGELFFGEGSRLTVL.

The chain combines TRBV9 with TRBJ2-5; D remains ambiguous. The CDR3 has 15 amino acids. Germline V CDR1 and CDR2: SGDLS, YYNGEE. V lost 0 bases, J lost 4 bases, and 13 bases lay in between. The CDR3 coding sequence is TGTGCCAGCAGCGTAGCTCCAGACCTAGGAGAGACCCAGTACTTC. It specifies CASSVAPDLGETQYF. Full variable domain (remainder filled in from reference TRBV9 and TRBJ2-5): DSGVTQTPKHLITATGQRVTLRCSPRSGDLSVYWYQQSLDQGLQFLIQYYNGEERAKGNILERFSAQQFPDLHSELNLSSLELGDSALYFCASSVAPDLGETQYFGPGTRLLVL.

CDR3 bases: TGTGCCAGTACCAACCGCCTCGGGACACAGAACACTGAAGCTTTCTTT. This gives the protein CASTNRLGTQNTEAFF. The rearrangement joins TRBV19 to TRBJ1-1, with D possibly TRBD1 on 6 matching bases. The V end lost 7 bases, the J end lost 1 base, and 19 bases lay between the germline ends. The CDR3 contains 16 residues. Germline V CDR1 and CDR2: LNHDA, SQIVND (reference sequence).

This rearrangement joins TRBV30 to TRBJ2-7; weak D call: TRBD1 (5 bases). The V end was cut by 1 base, the J end by 7 bases, with 14 bases between. This CDR3 has 13 residues. From germline, CDR1 is GTSNPN and CDR2 SVGIG (reference sequence). CDR3: CAWSAPAREEQYF. CDR3 coding DNA: TGTGCCTGGAGTGCCCCGGCCAGGGAAGAGCAGTACTTC.

The chain uses TRBV2 and TRBJ2-3; 8 bases match TRBD1. CDR3 length: 15 residues. The germline V gene encodes CDR1 SNHLY and CDR2 FYNNEI. Trimming cost V 6 bases and J 4 bases; bases outside gene matches: 9. Written as DNA, the CDR3 is TGTGCCAGCAGGTACGGGGACAGGCCTTCAGATACGCAGTATTTT. As protein: CASRYGDRPSDTQYF.

This sequence joins TRBV6-5 and TRBJ2-7; possible D gene TRBD2, 6 bases. The length of the CDR3 is 16 residues. Per germline, CDR1 MNHEY and CDR2 SVGAGI. With 4 bases removed from V and 2 bases from J, the gap between germline ends came to 18 bases. The chain's CDR3 is CASSSTGGAGTYEQYF. CDR3 nucleotides: TGTGCCAGCAGTTCGACCGGCGGGGCGGGGACCTACGAGCAGTACTTC.

The V gene is TRBV5-6, the J gene TRBJ1-2, with 8 nucleotides matching TRBD1. The CDR3 extends over 14 amino acids. Germline V CDR1 and CDR2: SGHDT, YYEEEE. Trimming cost V 1 base and J 8 bases; bases outside gene matches: 7. The CDR3 DNA is TGTGCCAGCAGCTTGCGGACAGGGCTATTAGGCTACACCTTC. Its protein is CASSLRTGLLGYTF.

This clone was observed a few times. The V call is TRBV7-9, the J call TRBJ1-6; D is ambiguous. From germline, CDR1 is SEHNR and CDR2 FQNEAQ (reference sequence). Trimming cost V 1 base and J 9 bases, with 10 bases left between them. CDR3 length: 14 residues. The CDR3 loop is CASSLGDFSSPLHF. CDR3 DNA sequence: TGTGCCAGCAGCTTAGGAGATTTTAGTTCACCCCTCCACTTT.

This clone was picked up one time. The V call is TRBV13, the J call TRBJ1-2, with 7 bases lining up with TRBD1. This CDR3 has 16 amino acids. Germline assignment: CDR1 PRHDT and CDR2 FYEKMQ (reference sequence). The V and J ends lost 0 bases and 4 bases, in that order; junction bases with no gene match: 8. The DNA of the CDR3 is TGTGCCAGCAGCTTAGGATGGTCAGGGGGTCCCTATGGCTACACCTTC. It is translated as CASSLGWSGGPYGYTF.

V is TRBV7-2 and J is TRBJ2-3, with 7 bases matching TRBD1. CDR1 is SGHTA and CDR2 is FQGNSA in the germline V gene. The length of the CDR3 is 14 residues. The trim removed 6 bases at V and 7 bases at J, leaving 10 bases unmatched. CDR3 residues: CASSSETGVNTQYF. The CDR3, as DNA: TGTGCCAGCAGTTCAGAAACAGGGGTAAATACGCAGTATTTT.

The V gene is TRBV18, the J gene TRBJ2-7; 7 bases map to TRBD1. The trim removed 4 bases at V and 0 bases at J, leaving 3 bases unmatched. The CDR3 length is 14 residues. The V gene's germline CDR1 is KGHSH and CDR2 LQKENI. This chain's CDR3 is CASSLRGNSYEQYF. In DNA, the CDR3 is TGTGCCAGCTCACTCAGGGGGAACTCCTACGAGCAGTACTTC.

This clone was seen a few times. This CDR3 is also generated by other DNA sequences in the sample. The CDR3 sequence: CASSLRHSYNEQFF. DNA for the CDR3: TGTGCCAGCAGCTTAAGGCACTCCTACAATGAGCAGTTCTTC. V gene TRBV7-3 combines with J gene TRBJ2-1; D remains ambiguous. The V gene's germline CDR1 is SGHTA and CDR2 FQGTGA. CDR3 length: 14 residues. Between the trimmed V and J ends, which lost 1 base and 0 bases, there was a span of 4 bases.

The chain combines TRBV27 with TRBJ1-1, with 9 positions matching TRBD1. The CDR3 has 12 residues. V lost 6 bases and J lost 4; bases outside the gene matches: 0. Per the germline V gene, CDR1 is MNHEY and CDR2 is SMNVEV (reference sequence). In DNA form, the CDR3 reads TGTGCCAGCAGGACAGGGGGCACTGAAGCTTTCTTT. This gives the protein CASRTGGTEAFF.

V and J are TRBV6-6 and TRBJ1-2, with TRBD1 matching over 11 bases. The CDR3 covers 16 residues. Per the germline V gene, CDR1 is MNHNY and CDR2 is SVGAGI (reference sequence). Trimming took 6 bases from V and 0 from J; bases not matched to a gene: 6. The CDR3 here is CASSLDRGRSNYGYTF. The CDR3 coding sequence is TGTGCCAGCAGCCTGGACAGGGGGCGATCTAACTATGGCTACACCTTC.

The chain links TRBV27 to TRBJ1-1, with TRBD1 matching over 7 bases. CDR1 MNHEY and CDR2 SMNVEV come from the germline V gene (reference sequence). V shed 3 bases and J 4 bases; nucleotides not matched to a gene: 11. The CDR3 length is 16 residues. Written as DNA, the CDR3 is TGTGCCAGCAGTTTTAACCCGGGACAGAACACCACTGAAGCTTTCTTT. Translating gives CASSFNPGQNTTEAFF.

The chain joins TRBV7-3 to TRBJ2-5; 8 bases line up with TRBD2. The CDR3 has 15 residues. In germline, CDR1 is SGHTA, CDR2 FQGTGA. Trimming took 2 bases from V and 6 from J; bases not matched to a gene: 8. The CDR3 DNA reads as TGTGCCAGCAGCTTAGACGGGGGGGCCTCGAAGACCCAGTACTTC. As protein: CASSLDGGASKTQYF.

The V call is TRBV28, the J call TRBJ1-2; 7 bases line up with TRBD1. Germline V gene data show CDR1 as MDHEN and CDR2 as SYDVKM. CDR3 length: 13 residues. Unmatched junction bases numbered 6, after V lost 3 bases and J lost 8 bases. DNA of the CDR3: TGTGCCAGCAGTTTGGAGGGGGCTAGAGGCTACACCTTC. As protein: CASSLEGARGYTF.

The gene calls are TRBV6-1 and TRBJ1-1; TRBD1 agrees at 8 bases. Trimming removed 0 bases from V and 4 bases from J; junction bases left unmatched: 4. The CDR3 is made up of 15 amino acids. The germline CDR1 and CDR2 sequences are MNHNS and SASEGT. Here the CDR3 DNA reads TGTGCCAGCAGTGAAGCCGGACAGGGTGTCACTGAAGCTTTCTTT. Amino acid sequence: CASSEAGQGVTEAFF.

This clone was detected only once. V gene TRBV30 combines with J gene TRBJ1-1, with a possible D match to TRBD1 (5 bases). The CDR3 has 11 amino acids. Germline V gives CDR1 GTSNPN, CDR2 SVGIG (reference sequence). Trimming removed 1 base from V and 7 bases from J, with 7 bases in between. Written as DNA, the CDR3 is TGTGCCTGGAGTGAGGGGTGTGAAGCTTTCTTT. As protein: CAWSEGCEAFF.

This clone is a singleton in its sample. The rearrangement links TRBV29-1 to TRBJ2-2; the D gene is possibly TRBD2 (5 bases). The V and J ends lost 4 bases and 5 bases respectively, with 14 bases between them. CDR3 size: 14 residues. Germline V gene sequence: CDR1 SQVTM, CDR2 ANQGSEA. The CDR3 DNA is TGCAGCGTTGTCCCCCCCCCGGGAACCGGGGAGCTGTTTTTT. It specifies CSVVPPPGTGELFF.

The rearrangement joins TRBV28 to TRBJ1-1, with TRBD1 matching 7 bases. V lost 8 bases, J lost 1 base, and 13 bases stayed unmatched. CDR3 length: 16 residues. In germline, CDR1 is MDHEN, CDR2 SYDVKM. This CDR3 reads CASFTGTVSRNTEAFF. The DNA for the CDR3 is TGTGCCAGCTTTACGGGGACAGTGTCAAGGAACACTGAAGCTTTCTTT.

V is TRBV7-2 and J is TRBJ2-6, with D maybe TRBD1 (6 bases). Trimming shortened V by 4 bases and J by 2 bases, and 15 bases separated the two germline ends. This CDR3 has 17 amino acids. CDR1 and CDR2 (germline): SGHTA, FQGNSA. The CDR3 sequence: CASSSVRAGAGANVLTF. The CDR3 region has the DNA TGTGCCAGCAGCTCAGTCCGCGCAGGGGCTGGGGCCAACGTCCTGACTTTC.